The 5 T cell receptor beta chains given below trace back to one sample, sequenced in a study of CD8 T cells in ankylosing spondylitis. Study-wide findings and caveats: A motif in TCR beta, a set of roughly eight highly homologous variants, appeared characteristic of ankylosing spondylitis blood.

Antigens for these TCRs are unknown. Via MiXCR, TCRdb re-called the 5' RACE reads, giving one row per CDR3 protein. The data show about 840,000 distinct CDR3 sequences, approximately 12% seen once. The sample was blood, either unsorted or a sorted T cell fraction (not recorded which). All receptors derive from a male donor with ankylosing spondylitis.

This clonotype was picked up many times. This chain links TRBV24-1 with TRBJ2-3; no clear D. Germline CDR1 reads KGHDR; CDR2 reads SFDVKD. Trimming removed 9 bases from V and 1 base from J, with 10 bases in between. This CDR3 comprises 13 residues. In nucleotides, the CDR3 is TGTGCCACCGGTGCTCGGGGCACAGATACGCAGTATTTT. It encodes CATGARGTDTQYF.

This chain links TRBV10-2 with TRBJ2-5, with a weak D call TRBD1 (6 bases). V was cut by 8 bases and J by 5 bases, with 15 bases left in between. The CDR3 runs 13 residues. Germline V gene lookup returns CDR1 WSHSY and CDR2 SAAADI. In nucleotides, the CDR3 is TGCGCCAGCCAAGGCAGGGGAAGGGAGACCCAGTACTTC. Translating it yields CASQGRGRETQYF.

This clonotype was counted only a few times. The rearrangement uses TRBV5-1 and TRBJ1-1, with TRBD1 as a possible D gene (6 bases). The CDR3 is 15 residues long. The V end lost 4 bases, the J end lost 2 bases, and 15 bases lay between the germline ends. Germline-derived CDR1 and CDR2 are SGHRS and YFSETQ. The CDR3 nucleotides are TGCGCCAGCAGCGCCACCCACAGGGACAACACTGAAGCTTTCTTT. This gives the protein CASSATHRDNTEAFF.

This clonotype was counted between two and nine times. J is TRBJ1-3 and V is TRBV4-2; tentative D call: TRBD1 (5 bases). In germline, CDR1 is LGHNA, CDR2 YNFKEQ. The CDR3 is 16 amino acids. Deletions cut 5 bases from V and 0 bases from J, with 14 bases between. CDR3 coding DNA: TGTGCCAGCAGCTACACGAGGGGATCCTCTGGAAACACCATATATTTT. Protein product: CASSYTRGSSGNTIYF.

This clonotype was recorded a few times. The chain links TRBV5-4 to TRBJ2-1; 7 nucleotides align to TRBD2. The germline V gene has CDR1 SGHNT and CDR2 YYREEE (reference sequence). J gave up 5 bases and V 0 bases, and 5 bases lay outside the gene matches. This CDR3 region has 15 residues. DNA for the CDR3: TGTGCCAGCAGCTTGGGCGGGAGTCTTAACAATGAGCAGTTCTTC. Protein sequence: CASSLGGSLNNEQFF.